One TCR beta chain is described in this entry. Trimming took 6 bases from V and 2 from J, leaving 10 bases between them. The CDR3 sequence is 13 residues long. Germline CDR1 LNHDA, CDR2 SQIVND (reference sequence). The entry originates in a study of shared T cell receptors in the human thymus. Sequencing was performed with immunoSEQ multiplex PCR; in TCRdb, only in-frame clones are kept and a portion is missing. The table records under 700,000 clones, 75% to 85% of them present only once. These sequences were also reported in another study, on human thymus T cells. From that study: Donation came from healthy Finnish infants having corrective surgery for congenital heart defects. Resections that were taken during corrective heart surgery supplied the thymus tissue. Thymic and blood repertoires showed apparently biased V and J gene usage.

The V call is TRBV19, the J call TRBJ2-5, with D maybe TRBD1 (6 bases). Sequencing used thymocytes. The clonotype comes from a boy in the first two years of life with a congenital heart defect. CDR3 protein: CASRRGIQETQYF. The CDR3, as DNA: TGTGCCAGTAGAAGGGGGATTCAAGAGACCCAGTACTTC.